This T cell receptor beta chain was sequenced in a study of T cell responses to AZD1222 COVID-19 vaccine. Overall study context: Pooled together were second doses at about 4 or about 12 weeks. Study conclusions and caveats: Mostly white British, mostly female donors; authors suggested clonal diversity may be underestimated. Seropositive status at baseline applied to only five or six AZD1222 recipients.

As for this clone: Its specificity is not known.

Deletions cut 6 bases from V and 0 bases from J, with 15 bases between. The CDR3 runs 15 residues. Looked up from germline, CDR1 is SNHLY and CDR2 is FYNNEI. Profiled with immunoSEQ multiplex PCR; TCRdb holds only in-frame clones, not every one. This sample carries about 150,000 clones, 90% of them seen once, and the ten largest clones take more than 1.3%. The sample here was peripheral blood, taken on day 0 of AZD1222 vaccination. This TCR was recovered from an adult in good health. The rearrangement joins TRBV2 to TRBJ2-7; D might be TRBD2 (6 bases). The CDR3 is CASRQTSPRSYEQYF. In DNA, the CDR3 is TGTGCCAGCAGGCAAACTAGCCCTCGCTCCTACGAGCAGTACTTC.